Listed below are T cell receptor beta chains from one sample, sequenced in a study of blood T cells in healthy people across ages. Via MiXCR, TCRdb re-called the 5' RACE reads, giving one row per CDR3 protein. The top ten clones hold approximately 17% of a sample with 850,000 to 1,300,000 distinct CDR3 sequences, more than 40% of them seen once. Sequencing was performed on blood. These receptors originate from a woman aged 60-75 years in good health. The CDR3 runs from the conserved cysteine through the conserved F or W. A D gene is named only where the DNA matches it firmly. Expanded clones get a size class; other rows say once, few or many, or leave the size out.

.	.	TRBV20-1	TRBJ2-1	CSARSLGGSEQFF	TGCAGTGCTAGATCGCTTGGGGGGTCTGAGCAGTTCTTC
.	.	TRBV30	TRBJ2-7	CAWSGAFYEQYF	TGTGCCTGGTCAGGGGCCTTCTACGAGCAGTACTTC
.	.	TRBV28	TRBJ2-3	CASRNRPSTDTQYF	TGTGCCAGCAGGAACAGGCCCAGCACAGATACGCAGTATTTT
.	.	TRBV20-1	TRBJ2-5	CSAPDLRETQYF	TGCAGTGCCCCAGACCTTCGGGAGACCCAGTACTTC
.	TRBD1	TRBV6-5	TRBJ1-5	CASSFDRGNNQPQHF	TGTGCCAGCAGTTTTGACAGGGGGAACAATCAGCCCCAGCATTTT
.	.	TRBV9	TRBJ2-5	CASSVEPRAHPETQYF	TGTGCCAGCAGCGTAGAACCAAGGGCCCACCCTGAGACCCAGTACTTC
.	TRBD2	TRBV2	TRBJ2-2	CASSERVAGLNGELFF	TGTGCCAGCAGTGAAAGAGTAGCGGGATTGAACGGGGAGCTGTTTTTT
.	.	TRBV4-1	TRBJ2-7	CASSPQMIAVPYEQYF	TGCGCCAGCAGCCCTCAGATGATAGCCGTTCCCTACGAGCAGTACTTC
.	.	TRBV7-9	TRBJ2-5	CASSSTTAPRKETQYF	TGTGCCAGCAGCTCGACAACCGCTCCGAGAAAAGAGACCCAGTACTTC
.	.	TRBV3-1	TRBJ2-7	CASSQELRISSYEQYF	TGTGCCAGCAGCCAAGAGCTACGCATAAGCTCCTACGAGCAGTACTTC
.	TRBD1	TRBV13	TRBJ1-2	CASSLGTGADYGCTF	TGTGCCAGCAGCCTTGGGACAGGGGCAGATTATGGCTGCACCTTC
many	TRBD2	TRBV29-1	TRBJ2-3	CSVSTSGTYADTQYF	TGCAGCGTATCAACTAGCGGAACCTACGCAGATACGCAGTATTTT
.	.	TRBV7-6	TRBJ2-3	CASSLAAQPTDTQYF	TGTGCCAGCAGCTTAGCTGCTCAGCCAACAGATACGCAGTATTTT
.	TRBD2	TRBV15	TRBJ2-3	CATSRDGGVGTDTQYF	TGTGCCACCAGCAGAGATGGGGGGGTAGGCACAGATACGCAGTATTTT
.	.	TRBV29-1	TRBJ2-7	CSVLGVSGLPYEQYF	TGCAGCGTCCTAGGGGTTAGCGGTCTTCCCTACGAGCAGTACTTC
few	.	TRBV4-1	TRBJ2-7	CASSQVFKGRGGEQYF	TGCGCCAGCAGCCAAGTTTTCAAGGGCAGGGGTGGCGAGCAGTACTTC
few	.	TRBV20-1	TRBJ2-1	CGLAGHQFNEQFF	TGCGGACTTGCGGGACATCAGTTCAATGAGCAGTTCTTC
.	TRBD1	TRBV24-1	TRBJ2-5	CATSDGGQTLETQYF	TGTGCCACCAGTGATGGGGGACAGACCCTGGAGACCCAGTACTTC
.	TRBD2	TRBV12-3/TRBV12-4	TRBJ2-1	CASSLGLAGEDEQFF	TGTGCCAGCAGCCTGGGACTAGCGGGAGAAGATGAGCAGTTCTTC
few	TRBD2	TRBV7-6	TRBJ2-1	CASSLRSLGGRLGNEQFF	TGTGCCAGCAGCTTACGATCTCTTGGCGGGAGGCTAGGTAATGAGCAGTTCTTC
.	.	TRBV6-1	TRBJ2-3	CASSEAPSTLGDTQYF	TGTGCCAGCAGTGAAGCGCCATCTACGTTGGGAGATACGCAGTATTTT
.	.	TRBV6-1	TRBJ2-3	CASSGGRLDATDTQYF	TGTGCCAGCAGTGGAGGAAGACTAGATGCCACAGATACGCAGTATTTT
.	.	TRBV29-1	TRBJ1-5	CSVRDDRAHQPQHF	TGCAGCGTTCGCGACGATAGGGCCCATCAGCCCCAGCATTTT
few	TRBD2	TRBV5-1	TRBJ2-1	CASSLGGRTSSNEQFF	TGCGCCAGCAGTCTGGGGGGGAGGACTAGCAGCAATGAGCAGTTCTTC
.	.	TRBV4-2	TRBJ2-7	CASSQSNRYEQYF	TGTGCCAGCAGCCAATCCAACCGCTACGAGCAGTACTTC
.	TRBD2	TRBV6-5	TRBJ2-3	CASSSSGTSVIDTQYF	TGTGCCAGCAGTTCCTCCGGGACTAGCGTTATAGATACGCAGTATTTT
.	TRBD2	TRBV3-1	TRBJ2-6	CASSHTTSGRLGGANVLTF	TGTGCCAGCAGCCACACGACTAGCGGGAGATTGGGTGGGGCCAACGTCCTGACTTTC
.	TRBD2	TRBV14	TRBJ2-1	CASSHYTSGIHNEQFF	TGTGCCAGCAGCCACTATACTAGCGGGATCCACAATGAGCAGTTCTTC
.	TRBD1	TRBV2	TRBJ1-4	CASSARGDNEKLFF	TGTGCCAGCAGTGCCAGGGGGGATAATGAAAAACTGTTTTTT
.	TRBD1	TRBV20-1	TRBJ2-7	CSARDQGRGQGGEQYF	TGCAGTGCTAGAGATCAGGGACGAGGACAGGGAGGCGAGCAGTACTTC
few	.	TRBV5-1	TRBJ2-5	CASSSPRDTQETQYF	TGCGCCAGCAGCTCCCCCCGGGACACACAAGAGACCCAGTACTTC
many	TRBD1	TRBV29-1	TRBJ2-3	CSANRGADTQYF	TGCAGCGCTAACAGGGGCGCAGATACGCAGTATTTT
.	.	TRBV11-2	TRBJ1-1	CASSSNSALPNTEAFF	TGTGCCAGCAGCTCGAATTCCGCCTTGCCGAACACTGAAGCTTTCTTT
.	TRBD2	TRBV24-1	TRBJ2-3	CATSDSLAGGRDTQYF	TGTGCCACCAGTGACTCACTAGCGGGAGGGCGCGATACGCAGTATTTT
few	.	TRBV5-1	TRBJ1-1	CASGIQGSSEAFF	TGCGCCAGCGGGATCCAGGGTAGCTCTGAAGCTTTCTTT
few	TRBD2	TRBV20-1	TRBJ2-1	CSARDLAGSYNEQFF	TGCAGTGCTAGAGATCTAGCGGGATCTTACAATGAGCAGTTCTTC
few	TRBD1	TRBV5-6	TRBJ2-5	CASSLGTGQYF	TGTGCCAGCAGCTTAGGGACAGGGCAGTACTTC
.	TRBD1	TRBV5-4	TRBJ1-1	CASRTGGVMNTEAFF	TGTGCCAGCAGAACAGGGGGCGTCATGAACACTGAAGCTTTCTTT
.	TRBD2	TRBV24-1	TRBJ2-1	CATSAETSGGNNEQFF	TGTGCCACCAGTGCCGAAACTAGCGGGGGCAACAATGAGCAGTTCTTC
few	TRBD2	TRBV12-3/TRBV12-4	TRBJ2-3	CASSLRTSGPGGTQYF	TGTGCCAGCAGTTTACGGACTAGCGGGCCCGGGGGGACGCAGTATTTT
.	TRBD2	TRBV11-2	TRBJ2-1	CASSLTPRGLAGSSSYNEQFF	TGTGCCAGCAGTCTCACTCCGCGAGGACTAGCGGGTTCGAGCTCCTACAATGAGCAGTTCTTC
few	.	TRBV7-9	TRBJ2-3	CASSTARAFTDTQYF	TGTGCCAGCAGCACGGCTAGGGCCTTCACAGATACGCAGTATTTT
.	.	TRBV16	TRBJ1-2	CASSQLTVGGYTF	TGTGCCAGCAGCCAATTGACAGTCGGTGGCTACACCTTC
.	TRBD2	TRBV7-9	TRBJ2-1	CASSFPTSGSEGEQFF	TGTGCCAGCAGCTTCCCGACTAGCGGGAGCGAGGGGGAGCAGTTCTTC
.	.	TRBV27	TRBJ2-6	CASSFLTLSGTGANVLTF	TGTGCCAGCAGTTTTTTGACACTCTCAGGGACCGGGGCCAACGTCCTGACTTTC
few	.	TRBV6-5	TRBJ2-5	CASSYRLETETQYF	TGTGCCAGCAGTTACCGTCTGGAGACGGAGACCCAGTACTTC
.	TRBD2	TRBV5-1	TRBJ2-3	CASSPWTSEDTQYF	TGCGCCAGCAGCCCATGGACTAGTGAAGATACGCAGTATTTT
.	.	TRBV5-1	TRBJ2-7	CASSRRGYLNEQYF	TGCGCCAGCAGCCGGAGGGGGTACCTCAACGAGCAGTACTTC
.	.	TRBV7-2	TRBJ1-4	CASSSSGSGKEKLFF	TGTGCCAGCAGCTCGTCAGGTAGCGGGAAAGAAAAACTGTTTTTT
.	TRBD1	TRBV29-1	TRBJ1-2	CSVRTGRGDYGYTF	TGCAGCGTTCGGACAGGGAGAGGAGACTATGGCTACACCTTC
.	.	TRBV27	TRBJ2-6	CASRGAPGANVLTF	TGTGCCAGCAGGGGGGCCCCTGGGGCCAACGTCCTGACTTTC
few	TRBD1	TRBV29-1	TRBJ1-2	CSVRAGTGAAGYTF	TGCAGCGTTCGGGCCGGGACAGGGGCAGCTGGCTACACCTTC
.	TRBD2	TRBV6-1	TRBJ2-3	CASSARSGTRTDTRYF	TGTGCCAGCAGTGCCCGAAGCGGGACCCGCACAGATACGCGGTATTTT